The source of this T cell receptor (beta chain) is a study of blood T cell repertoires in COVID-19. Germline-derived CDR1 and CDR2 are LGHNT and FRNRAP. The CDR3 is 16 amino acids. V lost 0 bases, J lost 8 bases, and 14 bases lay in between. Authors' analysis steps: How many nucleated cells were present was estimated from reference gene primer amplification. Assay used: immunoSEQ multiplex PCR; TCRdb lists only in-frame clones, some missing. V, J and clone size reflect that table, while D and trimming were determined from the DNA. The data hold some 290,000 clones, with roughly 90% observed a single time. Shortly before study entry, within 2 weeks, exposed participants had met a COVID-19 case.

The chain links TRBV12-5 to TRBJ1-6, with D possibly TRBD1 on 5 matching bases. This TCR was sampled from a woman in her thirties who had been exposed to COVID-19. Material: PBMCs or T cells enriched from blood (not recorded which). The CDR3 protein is CASGLVLGGTDSPLHF. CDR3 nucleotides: TGTGCTAGTGGTTTGGTACTCGGGGGTACGGATTCACCCCTCCACTTT.